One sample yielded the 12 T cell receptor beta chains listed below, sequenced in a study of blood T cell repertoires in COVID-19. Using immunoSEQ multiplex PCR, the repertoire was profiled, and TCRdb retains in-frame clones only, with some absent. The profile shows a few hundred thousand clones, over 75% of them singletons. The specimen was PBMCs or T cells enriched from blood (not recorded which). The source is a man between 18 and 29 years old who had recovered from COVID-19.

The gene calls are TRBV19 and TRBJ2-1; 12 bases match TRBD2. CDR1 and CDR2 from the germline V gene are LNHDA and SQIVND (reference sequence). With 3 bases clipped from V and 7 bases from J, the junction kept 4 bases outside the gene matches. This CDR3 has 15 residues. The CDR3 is CASSIWTSGTNEQFF. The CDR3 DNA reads TGTGCCAGTAGTATTTGGACTAGCGGGACAAATGAGCAGTTCTTC.

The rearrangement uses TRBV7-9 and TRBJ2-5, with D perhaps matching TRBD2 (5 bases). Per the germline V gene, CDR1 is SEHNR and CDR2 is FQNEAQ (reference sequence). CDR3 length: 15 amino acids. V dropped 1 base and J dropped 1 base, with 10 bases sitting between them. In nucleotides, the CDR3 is TGTGCCAGCAGCTTAGTCGGGAACGTCCAAGAGACCCAGTACTTC. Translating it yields CASSLVGNVQETQYF.

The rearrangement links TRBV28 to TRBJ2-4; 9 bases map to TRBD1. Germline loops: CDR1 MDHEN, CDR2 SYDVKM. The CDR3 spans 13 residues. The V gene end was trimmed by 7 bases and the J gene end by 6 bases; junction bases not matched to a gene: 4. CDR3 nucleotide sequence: TGTGCCAGCACCGACAGGGGGGTAAACATTCAGTACTTC. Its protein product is CASTDRGVNIQYF.

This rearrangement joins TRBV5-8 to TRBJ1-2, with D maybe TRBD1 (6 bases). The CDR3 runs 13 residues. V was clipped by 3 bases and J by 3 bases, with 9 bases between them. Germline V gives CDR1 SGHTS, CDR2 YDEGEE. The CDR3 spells CASSSRGDYGYTF. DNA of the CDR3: TGTGCCAGCAGCTCCAGGGGAGACTATGGCTACACCTTC.

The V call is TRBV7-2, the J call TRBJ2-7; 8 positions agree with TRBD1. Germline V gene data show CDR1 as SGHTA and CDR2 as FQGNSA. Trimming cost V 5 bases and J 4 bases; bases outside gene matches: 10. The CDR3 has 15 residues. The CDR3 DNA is TGTGCCAGCAGCCCCCCAGGGGGCGAATGGTACGAGCAGTACTTC. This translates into CASSPPGGEWYEQYF.

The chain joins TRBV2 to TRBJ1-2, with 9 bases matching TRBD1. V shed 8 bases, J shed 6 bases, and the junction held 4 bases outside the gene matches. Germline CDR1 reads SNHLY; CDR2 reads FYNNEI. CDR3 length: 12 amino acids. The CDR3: CASGTGWDGYTF. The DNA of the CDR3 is TGTGCCAGCGGGACAGGGTGGGATGGCTACACCTTC.

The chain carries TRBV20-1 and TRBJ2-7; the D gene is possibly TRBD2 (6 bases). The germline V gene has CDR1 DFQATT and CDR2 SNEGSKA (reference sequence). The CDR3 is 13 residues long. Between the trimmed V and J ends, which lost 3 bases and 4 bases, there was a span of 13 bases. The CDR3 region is CSASEREWYEQYF. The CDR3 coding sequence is TGCAGTGCTAGTGAACGGGAGTGGTACGAGCAGTACTTC.

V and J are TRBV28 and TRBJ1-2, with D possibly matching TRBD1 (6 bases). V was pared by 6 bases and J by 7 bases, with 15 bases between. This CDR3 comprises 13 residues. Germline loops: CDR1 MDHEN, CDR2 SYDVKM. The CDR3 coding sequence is TGTGCCAGCAGCACAGGGTTGTTGGGTGGCTACACCTTC. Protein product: CASSTGLLGGYTF.

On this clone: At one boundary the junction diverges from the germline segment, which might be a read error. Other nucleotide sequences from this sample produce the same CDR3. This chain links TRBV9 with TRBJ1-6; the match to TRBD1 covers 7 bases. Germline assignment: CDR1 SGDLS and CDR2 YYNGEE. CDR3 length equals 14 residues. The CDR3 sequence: CASSVGGANSPLHF. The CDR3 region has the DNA TGTGCCAGCAGTGTAGGGGGCGCAAATTCACCCCTCCACTTT.

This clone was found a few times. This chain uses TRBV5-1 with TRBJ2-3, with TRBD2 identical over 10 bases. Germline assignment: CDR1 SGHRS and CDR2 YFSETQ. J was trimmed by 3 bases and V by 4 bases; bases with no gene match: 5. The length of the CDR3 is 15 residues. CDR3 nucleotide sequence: TGCGCCAGCAGCCGTACTAGCGGGGTTACAGATACGCAGTATTTT. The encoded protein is CASSRTSGVTDTQYF.

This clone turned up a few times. CDR3 loop: CASIFRRETEAFF. The CDR3 nucleotides read TGTGCCAGCATATTCAGGAGGGAGACTGAAGCTTTCTTT. This rearrangement joins TRBV2 to TRBJ1-1; D is unclear. CDR3 size: 13 residues. Trimming took off 7 bases at V and 5 bases at J, with 14 bases between the two ends. Germline CDR1 reads SNHLY; CDR2 reads FYNNEI.

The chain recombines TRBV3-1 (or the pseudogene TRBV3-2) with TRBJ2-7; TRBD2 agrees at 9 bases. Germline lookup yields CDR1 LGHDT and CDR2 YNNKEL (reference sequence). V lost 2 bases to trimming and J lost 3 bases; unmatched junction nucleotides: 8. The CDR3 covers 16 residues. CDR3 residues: CASSQIGAGGGYEQYF. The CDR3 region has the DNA TGTGCCAGCAGCCAAATAGGAGCGGGAGGAGGCTACGAGCAGTACTTC.